Listed below are T cell receptor beta chains from one sample, sequenced in a study of chemoradiotherapy in HPV16-positive cancers. Sequencing used immunoSEQ multiplex PCR; TCRdb keeps in-frame clones, though not all of them. The table has over 20,000 clones, roughly 87% seen once. The sequenced sample was blood, obtained from a patient who underwent chemoradiotherapy. The source is a human donor with HPV-associated anogenital cancer. Both conserved end residues are part of each CDR3. Fields, in order: clone size, J gene, V gene, D gene, CDR3 protein, CDR3 DNA. A D gene is named only where the DNA matches it firmly. Size values are once, few and many counts, or a class for expanded clones, and some rows have none.

- TRBJ2-7 TRBV19 TRBD1 CASSMNRGSYEQYF TGTGCCAGTAGTATGAACAGGGGTAGCTACGAGCAGTACTTC
once TRBJ2-1 TRBV7-2 TRBD2 CASSSNPPSGINEQFF TGTGCCAGCAGCTCAAACCCACCTAGCGGAATTAATGAGCAGTTCTTC
- TRBJ1-2 TRBV5-4 TRBD1 CASSVGQGAEANYGYTF TGTGCCAGCAGCGTAGGACAGGGGGCCGAAGCTAACTATGGCTACACCTTC
- TRBJ2-7 TRBV9 - CASSVDQGEQYF TGTGCCAGCAGCGTCGACCAGGGCGAGCAGTACTTC
- TRBJ2-1 TRBV7-2 TRBD2 CASSPRALAASYNEQFF TGTGCCAGCAGCCCCCGGGCCCTAGCGGCCTCCTACAATGAGCAGTTCTTC
- TRBJ1-5 TRBV19 TRBD1 CASSTPGQGTQPQHF TGTGCCAGTAGTACCCCAGGACAGGGGACTCAGCCCCAGCATTTT
- TRBJ1-2 TRBV6-1 TRBD1 CASSERTGGYGYTF TGTGCCAGCAGTGAAAGGACAGGCGGCTATGGCTACACCTTC
- TRBJ2-7 TRBV10-3 - CAISETTGVSYEQYF TGTGCCATCAGTGAGACCACGGGGGTTTCCTACGAGCAGTACTTC
- TRBJ2-1 TRBV2 TRBD2 CASRYPTSGIYNEQFF TGTGCCAGCAGGTACCCGACTAGCGGGATTTACAATGAGCAGTTCTTC
- TRBJ1-1 TRBV15 - CATSNTGTEAFF TGTGCCACCAGCAATACGGGGACTGAAGCTTTCTTT
few TRBJ2-1 TRBV7-9 - CASSLSEGGNEQFF TGTGCCAGCAGCTTAAGTGAGGGGGGGAATGAGCAGTTCTTC
- TRBJ1-1 TRBV5-3 - CARSLDRLNTEAFF TGTGCCAGAAGCTTGGACAGATTGAACACTGAAGCTTTCTTT
once TRBJ1-3 TRBV9 - CASSVEAGAGNTIYF TGTGCCAGCAGCGTTGAGGCAGGCGCTGGAAACACCATATATTTT
- TRBJ1-2 TRBV29-1 - CSVGTGSYYGYTF TGCAGCGTTGGTACAGGGTCCTATTATGGCTACACCTTC
- TRBJ2-5 TRBV11-2 - CASSGTRKTQYF TGTGCCAGCAGCGGAACTAGAAAGACCCAGTACTTC
- TRBJ2-3 TRBV2 - CASSWGSSTDTQYF TGTGCCAGCAGTTGGGGGTCCTCCACAGATACGCAGTATTTT
- TRBJ1-2 TRBV5-5 - CASSLDRASGYTF TGTGCCAGCAGCTTGGACAGGGCCTCTGGCTACACCTTC
- TRBJ2-2 TRBV18 TRBD1 CASSPPGTGARTGELFF TGTGCCAGCTCACCACCCGGGACAGGGGCTCGGACCGGGGAGCTGTTTTTT
- TRBJ1-1 TRBV4-3 TRBD1 CASSQAAGTGGTEAFF TGCGCCAGCAGCCAAGCCGCCGGGACAGGGGGCACTGAAGCTTTCTTT
- TRBJ1-3 TRBV7-2 TRBD1 CASTLRPLGTGEPGNTIYF TGTGCCAGCACCTTACGTCCGCTCGGGACAGGCGAGCCTGGAAACACCATATATTTT
- TRBJ1-3 TRBV30 - CAWSLGRDTIYF TGTGCCTGGAGTCTGGGGAGGGACACCATATATTTT
- TRBJ2-7 TRBV5-4 - CASSRVGGGIYEQYF TGTGCCAGCAGCCGTGTTGGAGGCGGGATCTACGAGCAGTACTTC
- TRBJ2-7 TRBV11-1 - CASSFAYSDEQYF TGTGCCAGCAGCTTTGCATATTCGGACGAGCAGTACTTC
- TRBJ2-7 TRBV7-8 TRBD2 CASSLDSGGAGYEQYF TGTGCCAGCAGCTTAGATAGCGGGGGGGCCGGGTACGAGCAGTACTTC
- TRBJ2-5 TRBV7-6 - CASSDWDVYQETQYF TGTGCCAGCAGCGACTGGGACGTCTACCAAGAGACCCAGTACTTC
- TRBJ2-4 TRBV7-2 - CASSLARGKNIQYF TGTGCCAGCAGCTTAGCCAGGGGCAAAAACATTCAGTACTTC